The 24 T cell receptor beta chains reported below all come from one sample, sequenced in a study of control samples from healthy donors and cancer patients. Measured with immunoSEQ multiplex PCR; TCRdb has only the in-frame clones, and not every one. The profile covers over 150,000 clones, with almost 90% appearing a single time and 1.4% taken by the ten largest. The sequencing input was blood. These TCRs come from a woman between 50 and 59 years old in good health.

This clone showed up just once. The chain recombines TRBV5-6 with TRBJ2-7; weak D call: TRBD1 (6 bases). Germline CDR1 SGHDT, CDR2 YYEEEE. V lost 2 bases to trimming and J lost 2 bases, with 14 bases between them. The CDR3 totals 15 residues. CDR3 amino acids: CASSFTTRQAYEQYF. The CDR3 bases are TGTGCCAGCAGCTTCACGACCCGACAGGCCTACGAGCAGTACTTC.

CDR3 bases: TGTGCCAGCCCGGGGAGCAATCAGCCCCAGCATTTT. This codes for CASPGSNQPQHF. The rearrangement joins TRBV25-1 to TRBJ1-5; D gene ambiguous. This CDR3 contains 12 residues. CDR1 MGHDK and CDR2 SYGVNS come from the germline V gene. Trimming shortened V by 8 bases and J by 1 base, and 6 bases separated the two germline ends.

V and J are TRBV5-8 and TRBJ1-2, with 9 bases aligning to TRBD1. V was clipped by 5 bases and J by 4 bases; unmatched bases: 9. The V gene's germline CDR1 is SGHTS and CDR2 YDEGEE. The CDR3 covers 15 residues. Here the CDR3 reads CASRTDRGDLYGYTF. Written as DNA, the CDR3 is TGTGCCAGCAGGACCGACAGGGGGGATCTCTATGGCTACACCTTC.

The count of this clone is one. J is TRBJ1-3 and V is TRBV6-6; 7 nucleotides agree with TRBD1. The length of the CDR3 is 14 residues. Germline trimming cut 0 bases from V and 7 bases from J; bases unmatched to any gene: 3. The germline gives CDR1 MNHNY, CDR2 SVGAGI (reference sequence). The CDR3 coding sequence is TGTGCCAGCAGTTACTCTGACAGGGAGAACACCATATATTTT. Protein: CASSYSDRENTIYF.

This clone was picked up a small number of times. The CDR3 loop reads CASSVTVSYEQYF. CDR3 nucleotide sequence: TGCGCCAGCAGCGTGACAGTCTCCTACGAGCAGTACTTC. The rearrangement joins TRBV5-1 to TRBJ2-7; perhaps TRBD1 as D (5 bases). The germline V and J ends were trimmed by 4 bases and 0 bases, with 8 bases remaining between them. The germline V gene encodes CDR1 SGHRS and CDR2 YFSETQ. The CDR3 covers 13 residues.

The CDR3 bases are TGTGCCAGCAGCCCCGCCGGGGGAGTCGGCGGGGAGCTGTTTTTT. Protein: CASSPAGGVGGELFF. The chain is built from TRBV5-4 and TRBJ2-2; maybe TRBD2 (6 bases). This CDR3 is built from 15 residues. The germline gives CDR1 SGHNT, CDR2 YYREEE (reference sequence). V lost 4 bases and J lost 7, with 17 bases in between. Full variable domain (remainder filled in from reference TRBV5-4 and TRBJ2-2): ETGVTQSPTHLIKTRGQQVTLRCSSQSGHNTVSWYQQALGQGPQFIFQYYREEENGRGNFPPRFSGLQFPNYSSELNVNALELDDSALYLCASSPAGGVGGELFFGEGSRLTVL.

V usage is TRBV28 and J usage is TRBJ1-2; no clear D gene. The V end lost 7 bases, the J end lost 8 bases, and 11 bases lay between the germline ends. The CDR3 covers 11 residues. Germline assignment: CDR1 MDHEN and CDR2 SYDVKM. The CDR3 DNA reads as TGTGCCAGCAATTTCGCCGGGGGCTACACCTTC. Residues: CASNFAGGYTF.

This rearrangement joins TRBV6-5 to TRBJ2-3; 7 nucleotides match TRBD2. The V segment lost 6 bases and the J segment 0 bases; nucleotides outside the gene matches: 6. Germline CDR1 and CDR2: MNHEY and SVGAGI. The CDR3 extends over 15 amino acids. CDR3 loop: CASRNSGPSTDTQYF. In DNA form, the CDR3 reads TGTGCCAGCAGAAATAGCGGGCCTAGCACAGATACGCAGTATTTT.

J is TRBJ1-3 and V is TRBV30; a possible D gene is TRBD1 (5 bases). The CDR3 totals 14 residues. Trimming took off 0 bases at V and 5 bases at J, with 11 bases between the two ends. Per germline, CDR1 GTSNPN and CDR2 SVGIG (reference sequence). This chain's CDR3 is CAWSVPAGRNTIYF. Written as DNA, the CDR3 is TGTGCCTGGAGTGTACCCGCAGGGCGAAACACCATATATTTT.

This chain joins TRBV3-1 (or the pseudogene TRBV3-2) and TRBJ1-1; D possibly corresponds to TRBD1 (5 bases). The length of the CDR3 is 14 residues. Germline V lookup: CDR1 LGHDT, CDR2 YNNKEL (reference sequence). The V gene lost 0 bases and the J gene lost 9 bases, with 14 bases spanning the gap. The CDR3 reads CASSQDGGGVQAFF. The CDR3 nucleotides are TGTGCCAGCAGCCAAGATGGTGGAGGGGTCCAAGCTTTCTTT.

This chain uses TRBV18 with TRBJ2-7; TRBD2 matches 8 bases. There are 17 residues in the CDR3. The V gene's germline CDR1 is KGHSH and CDR2 LQKENI. J was trimmed by 1 base and V by 4 bases; bases with no gene match: 12. The CDR3: CASSQTSGTWGSYEQYF. CDR3 nucleotides: TGTGCCAGCTCACAAACTAGCGGAACTTGGGGGTCCTACGAGCAGTACTTC.

The chain links TRBV30 to TRBJ1-3; D uncertain. Per the germline V gene, CDR1 is GTSNPN and CDR2 is SVGIG (reference sequence). The CDR3 covers 13 residues. Trimming removed 2 bases at V and 0 bases at J, with 5 bases between. The CDR3 nucleotides read TGTGCCTGGAGTTACAACTCTGGAAACACCATATATTTT. Amino acid sequence: CAWSYNSGNTIYF.

This clone was picked up one time. The chain links TRBV7-2 to TRBJ1-2; D might be TRBD1 (5 bases). Germline CDR1 and CDR2: SGHTA and FQGNSA. Trimming pared 3 bases from V and 5 bases from J, leaving 19 bases between. The CDR3 consists of 16 residues. The CDR3 DNA sequence: TGTGCCAGCAGCTTGGACCCCTGGACACTCCGTTATGGCTACACCTTC. Protein: CASSLDPWTLRYGYTF.

This rearrangement joins TRBV6-5 to TRBJ2-7; TRBD1 agrees at 10 bases. With V trimmed by 6 bases and J by 5 bases, 7 bases remained unmatched. CDR3 length equals 14 residues. Germline V gene sequence: CDR1 MNHEY, CDR2 SVGAGI. CDR3 in amino acids: CASRLDRGRNEQYF. The CDR3 DNA reads TGTGCCAGCAGATTAGACAGGGGGCGCAACGAGCAGTACTTC.

A few counts support this clone. The chain couples TRBV30 to TRBJ2-7, with D perhaps matching TRBD1 or TRBD2 (5 bases each). The CDR3 extends over 16 amino acids. The ends were cut back, 3 bases at V and 2 bases at J, with 20 bases in the middle. In germline, CDR1 is GTSNPN, CDR2 SVGIG (reference sequence). In nucleotides, the CDR3 is TGTGCCTGGAGCGTAGGGAGTAGGGGAAGCCCCTACGAGCAGTACTTC. Translated: CAWSVGSRGSPYEQYF.

This clone was found once. The V call is TRBV27, the J call TRBJ2-1; 11 bases are shared with TRBD2. The ends lost 5 bases at V and 7 bases at J; junction bases unmatched: 10. Germline CDR1 MNHEY, CDR2 SMNVEV (reference sequence). The CDR3 runs 16 residues. CDR3 coding DNA: TGTGCCAGCAGTACCAGACTAGCGGGATTCGGGAATGAGCAGTTCTTC. This encodes CASSTRLAGFGNEQFF.

This clone was recorded once. Being one base from a much bigger clone, this may be a read error. The CDR3, as DNA: TGTGCCAGCAGCCAAGAGGATCAGCCCCAGCATTTT. This encodes CASSQEDQPQHF. V usage is TRBV3-1 (or the pseudogene TRBV3-2) and J usage is TRBJ1-5; D call uncertain. The CDR3 extends over 12 amino acids. Trimming left V 0 bases short and J 5 bases short, with 2 bases between. In germline, CDR1 is LGHDT, CDR2 YNNKEL (reference sequence).

The gene calls are TRBV7-8 and TRBJ2-1; either TRBD1 or TRBD2 may supply D (5 bases each). The germline V gene encodes CDR1 SGHVS and CDR2 FQNEAQ. The CDR3 sequence is 16 residues long. V was cut by 3 bases and J by 8 bases, with 20 bases left in between. For the CDR3, the DNA is TGTGCCAGCAGCTTCGCCGGGCCCAGGGCGGGCTATGAGCAGTTCTTC. Protein sequence: CASSFAGPRAGYEQFF.

This clone has only one observation. The V call is TRBV11-2, the J call TRBJ1-4; 7 bases are shared with TRBD1. V was clipped by 6 bases and J by 5 bases; unmatched bases: 12. The CDR3 extends over 16 amino acids. CDR1 and CDR2 from the germline V gene are SGHAT and FQNNGV. CDR3 region: CASRGLRDSENEKLFF. The CDR3 DNA reads TGTGCCAGCAGAGGTCTCCGGGACAGCGAAAATGAAAAACTGTTTTTT. Supplemented by reference TRBV11-2 and TRBJ1-4, the full variable domain reads EAGVAQSPRYKIIEKRQSVAFWCNPISGHATLYWYQQILGQGPKLLIQFQNNGVVDDSQLPKDRFSAERLKGVDSTLKIQPAKLEDSAVYLCASRGLRDSENEKLFFGSGTQLSVL.

The V gene is TRBV11-3, the J gene TRBJ2-7; a weak D match, TRBD1 (5 bases). Germline lookup yields CDR1 SGHNT and CDR2 YENEEA. V shed 3 bases and J shed 7 bases, with 10 bases lying between them. The CDR3 length is 12 residues. The CDR3 DNA reads TGTGCCAGCAGCTTGGGGCCCGGGGAGCAGTACTTC. Translated, it gives CASSLGPGEQYF.

V is TRBV27 and J is TRBJ2-1; weak D call: TRBD1 (5 bases). Trimming removed 6 bases from V and 3 bases from J, with 9 bases in between. Germline V gene sequence: CDR1 MNHEY, CDR2 SMNVEV (reference sequence). This CDR3 spans 13 amino acids. CDR3 nucleotide sequence: TGTGCCAGCAGCCCAGGACACTACAATGAGCAGTTCTTC. Protein: CASSPGHYNEQFF.

This chain connects TRBV9 to TRBJ1-2; a possible D gene is TRBD1 (5 bases). V lost 3 bases, J lost 4 bases, and 13 bases lay in between. Germline V gene sequence: CDR1 SGDLS, CDR2 YYNGEE. CDR3 size: 14 residues. This CDR3 is CASSADSPLYGYTF. The CDR3 DNA sequence: TGTGCCAGCAGCGCCGACAGTCCCCTCTATGGCTACACCTTC.

This chain uses TRBV28 with TRBJ1-5, with D possibly being TRBD1 (6 bases). Looked up from germline, CDR1 is MDHEN and CDR2 is SYDVKM. The CDR3 runs 15 residues. V dropped 5 bases and J dropped 7 bases, with 18 bases sitting between them. The CDR3 DNA reads as TGTGCCAGCAGTGAAACAGGGTGGGAGCGGCAGCCCCAGCATTTT. Protein: CASSETGWERQPQHF.

The chain has TRBV7-9 and TRBJ2-3, with 10 bases fitting TRBD2. The CDR3 covers 15 residues. V gave up 4 bases and J gave up 4 bases; unmatched junction bases: 5. The germline CDR1 and CDR2 sequences are SEHNR and FQNEAQ (reference sequence). The CDR3 here is CASSSLAGVSDTQYF. CDR3 DNA sequence: TGTGCCAGCAGCTCCCTAGCGGGAGTTTCAGATACGCAGTATTTT.